This is a list of T cell receptor beta chains from one sample in a study of OX40 agonist ivuxolimab in advanced cancers. The repertoire was sequenced with immunoSEQ multiplex PCR; TCRdb's copy has only in-frame clones and lacks some. The sample carries about 99,000 clones, around 96% recorded once. This material consisted of CD4+ or CD8+ T cells sorted from blood, taken in a trial of the OX40 agonist ivuxolimab. These receptors came from an adult with an advanced solid tumor such as melanoma, head and neck, liver or kidney cancer. CDR3s include the opening cysteine and the closing phenylalanine or tryptophan. A D gene is named only where the DNA matches it firmly. Some rows have no size entry. The others give once, few or many, or a class for an expanded clone.

clone_size,v_call,j_call,d_call,cdr3_aa,cdr3_nt
NA,TRBV4-1,TRBJ1-3,NA,CASSQVGGVYSGNTIYF,TGCGCCAGCAGCCAAGTCGGAGGGGTCTACTCTGGAAACACCATATATTTT
NA,TRBV6-1,TRBJ2-5,TRBD1,CASSPGQGFLETQYF,TGTGCCAGCAGTCCGGGACAGGGTTTCTTAGAGACCCAGTACTTC
NA,TRBV7-9,TRBJ1-1,NA,CASSPNDRRGTEAFF,TGTGCCAGCAGCCCGAACGATCGACGGGGCACTGAAGCTTTCTTT
once,TRBV5-1,TRBJ2-3,TRBD2,CASSLDFGLAVTDTQYF,TGCGCCAGCAGCTTGGATTTCGGACTAGCGGTCACAGATACGCAGTATTTT
NA,TRBV19,TRBJ1-2,NA,CASSISGQSYGYTF,TGTGCCAGTAGTATCTCAGGGCAGTCATATGGCTACACCTTC
NA,TRBV5-8,TRBJ1-5,NA,CASSLVRASNQPQHF,TGTGCCAGCAGCTTGGTCAGGGCTAGCAATCAGCCCCAGCATTTT
NA,TRBV28,TRBJ1-3,TRBD1,CASSPQGARVGNTIYF,TGTGCCAGCAGTCCACAGGGGGCTAGGGTTGGAAACACCATATATTTT
NA,TRBV4-3,TRBJ2-1,TRBD2,CASSQASGAYNEQFF,TGCGCCAGCAGCCAAGCTAGCGGGGCTTACAATGAGCAGTTCTTC
NA,TRBV15,TRBJ1-1,NA,CATSRSGGLGTEAFF,TGTGCCACCAGTCGGTCGGGGGGGTTAGGCACTGAAGCTTTCTTT
NA,TRBV27,TRBJ2-6,TRBD1,CASSSSPGQGSGANVLTF,TGTGCCAGCAGTTCCTCCCCGGGACAGGGCTCCGGGGCCAACGTCCTGACTTTC
NA,TRBV21-1,TRBJ2-7,NA,CASSKGPRQGDYEQYF,TGTGCCAGCAGCAAAGGTCCGAGACAGGGTGACTACGAGCAGTACTTC
NA,TRBV4-1,TRBJ1-2,TRBD1,CASSHLPGQGAQGYTF,TGCGCCAGCAGCCACCTGCCGGGACAGGGGGCGCAAGGCTACACCTTC
once,TRBV28,TRBJ2-1,NA,CASSLLTYHNEQFF,TGTGCCAGCAGTTTATTGACCTACCACAATGAGCAGTTCTTC
NA,TRBV4-3,TRBJ2-7,NA,CASSQVVGTGGSYEQYF,TGCGCCAGCAGCCAAGTAGTGGGTACCGGAGGGTCCTACGAGCAGTACTTC
NA,TRBV19,TRBJ2-7,NA,CASSPTGGLSQNEQYF,TGTGCCAGTAGTCCCACCGGGGGGCTATCCCAAAACGAGCAGTACTTC
NA,TRBV19,TRBJ2-1,TRBD1,CASSPYGQGEGNEQFF,TGTGCCAGTAGTCCTTATGGACAGGGGGAAGGGAATGAGCAGTTCTTC
once,TRBV9,TRBJ2-5,TRBD2,CASGISGAGQETQYF,TGTGCCAGCGGAATTAGCGGGGCTGGGCAAGAGACCCAGTACTTC
NA,TRBV27,TRBJ1-2,NA,CASRTRDGPNYGYTF,TGTGCCAGCAGGACCCGGGACGGACCTAACTATGGCTACACCTTC
once,TRBV29-1,TRBJ1-5,NA,CSENRDGLDQPQHF,TGCAGCGAAAACAGGGACGGTTTGGATCAGCCCCAGCATTTT
NA,TRBV6-5,TRBJ1-3,NA,CASGAGRASGNTIYF,TGTGCCAGCGGGGCCGGAAGGGCCTCTGGAAACACCATATATTTT
once,TRBV19,TRBJ1-3,NA,CASSIIDNAHSGNTIYF,TGTGCCAGTAGTATAATAGATAACGCTCACTCTGGAAACACCATATATTTT
NA,TRBV11-2,TRBJ2-1,NA,CASSLSNEQFF,TGTGCCAGCAGCCTCAGTAATGAGCAGTTCTTC
NA,TRBV4-1,TRBJ2-3,NA,CASSQGVGTDTQYF,TGCGCCAGCAGCCAAGGGGTGGGCACAGATACGCAGTATTTT
once,TRBV27,TRBJ2-2,TRBD2,CASSLAGGPAGELFF,TGTGCCAGCAGTTTAGCGGGAGGGCCGGCCGGGGAGCTGTTTTTT
NA,TRBV7-9,TRBJ2-3,TRBD2,CASASGGSTDTQYF,TGTGCCAGCGCAAGCGGGGGCAGCACAGATACGCAGTATTTT
medium-sized,TRBV5-1,TRBJ1-1,NA,CASSLVDMNTEAFF,TGCGCCAGCAGCTTGGTAGACATGAACACTGAAGCTTTCTTT
once,TRBV25-1,TRBJ1-1,NA,CASSEYDRTAEAFF,TGTGCCAGCAGTGAATATGATAGAACGGCTGAAGCTTTCTTT
NA,TRBV28,TRBJ1-1,NA,CASSLPKEANTEAFF,TGTGCCAGCAGTTTACCCAAAGAAGCAAACACTGAAGCTTTCTTT
NA,TRBV5-6,TRBJ2-7,NA,CASSLANYEQYF,TGTGCCAGCAGCTTGGCAAACTACGAGCAGTACTTC
once,TRBV19,TRBJ1-2,NA,CASSIAAGPYGYTF,TGTGCCAGTAGTATAGCAGCGGGACCCTATGGCTACACCTTC
NA,TRBV11-2,TRBJ1-3,NA,CASSLDRAGNTIYF,TGTGCCAGCAGCTTAGACAGGGCTGGAAACACCATATATTTT
NA,TRBV5-6,TRBJ2-3,TRBD1,CASSFGTGHTDTQYF,TGTGCCAGCAGCTTCGGGACAGGGCACACAGATACGCAGTATTTT
NA,TRBV7-6,TRBJ2-1,NA,CASSFGWSSYNEQFF,TGTGCCAGCAGCTTTGGGTGGAGCTCCTACAATGAGCAGTTCTTC
NA,TRBV29-1,TRBJ1-1,NA,CSALGGNTEAFF,TGCAGCGCCTTAGGGGGAAACACTGAAGCTTTCTTT
NA,TRBV5-4,TRBJ2-2,NA,CASSLILGSSYTGELFF,TGTGCCAGCAGCTTGATCCTCGGGTCGAGTTACACCGGGGAGCTGTTTTTT
NA,TRBV4-3,TRBJ2-1,NA,CASSQDRSSDYNEQFF,TGCGCCAGCAGCCAAGATCGGTCTAGTGACTACAATGAGCAGTTCTTC
NA,TRBV11-2,TRBJ2-7,NA,CASSFTQHYEQYF,TGTGCCAGCAGCTTTACCCAACACTACGAGCAGTACTTC
NA,TRBV7-9,TRBJ2-5,NA,CASSAGFVNQETQYF,TGTGCCAGCAGTGCAGGGTTCGTCAATCAAGAGACCCAGTACTTC
NA,TRBV28,TRBJ2-7,TRBD2,CASRRLAGGPHEQYF,TGTGCCAGCAGGAGACTAGCGGGGGGGCCCCACGAGCAGTACTTC
NA,TRBV30,TRBJ1-2,NA,CAWSPGSGGYTF,TGTGCCTGGAGTCCAGGGTCCGGAGGCTACACCTTC
NA,TRBV11-2,TRBJ2-7,TRBD1,CASSLDDRTGGSYEQYF,TGTGCCAGCAGCTTAGACGACAGGACAGGGGGCTCCTACGAGCAGTACTTC